This is a list of T cell receptor beta chains from one sample in a study of cytomegalovirus exposure and HLA in healthy donors. Here immunoSEQ multiplex PCR was the method, and the copy in TCRdb shows in-frame clones only, minus some. Of about 110,000 clones listed, 77% are singletons. Sequenced material: PBMCs. These receptors originate from a male donor in good health and CMV-seronegative. Each CDR3 is given with its conserved first and last residue. The size of a clone is reported for some rows only, either as once, few or many, or as a class for expanded clones.

v_call | clone_size | cdr3_aa
TRBV4-2 | . | CASSHPQPGQRNTGELFF
TRBV27 | . | CASRPGLAGVHEQYF
TRBV18 | . | CASSRGQGAGTEAFF
TRBV5-6 | . | CASSRAGQGTREGYTF
TRBV12-5 | . | CASGFSGLAGGSTDTQYF
TRBV18 | . | CASSSDRVNQPQHF
TRBV5-1 | . | CASSLGPRHDDEQFF
TRBV9 | few | CASSTGWGQGSNEQFF
TRBV7-8 | . | CASLPGTATSNQPQHF
TRBV18 | few | CASSPSGGNQPQHF
TRBV11-2 | once | CASSSGQWNTGELFF
TRBV5-5 | . | CASSPDRQSSYEQYF
TRBV4-2 | . | CASSQEVSVNTEAFF
TRBV5-1 | once | CASSLGLAGALDTQYF
TRBV6-1 | . | CASMQGTYEQYF
TRBV30 | . | CAWSPLQETQYF
TRBV11-2 | . | CASSFTQGANYGYTF
TRBV28 | . | CASSSTDRDRNQPQHF
TRBV30 | . | CAWSSSGRTDTQYF
TRBV15 | . | CATKEEDFYSNQPQHF
TRBV5-4 | . | CASSPSADSVTDTQYF
TRBV2 | . | CASIGLAGVEQFF
TRBV30 | . | CALSQGGNGYTF
TRBV6-1 | few | CASSEDRGFSYTF
TRBV5-8 | . | CASSLTQGGETQYF
TRBV9 | few | CASSGTHPGQSYEQYF
TRBV25-1 | . | CASSEFSGFYNEQFF
TRBV28 | . | CASSLVGYGSYEQYF
TRBV5-1 | . | CASSPWSGGRAVDNEQFF
TRBV7-9 | . | CASSPFLSGNTIYF
TRBV5-1 | few | CASSTRSGTKRSSYNEQFF
TRBV30 | . | CAWSVAGLRDEQFF
TRBV1 | . | CTSSQVGQGAHGYTF
TRBV9 | . | CASSVAGSGTGNQETQYF
TRBV19 | . | CASVSAGELFF
TRBV30 | . | CAWSPTGGRTGELFF
TRBV27 | . | CASSRGQGATEAFF
TRBV27 | . | CASSSPPGRGPYEQYF
TRBV6-5 | . | CASRSAGGSQPQHF
TRBV30 | . | CAWSLVRQGGNYGYTF
TRBV10-3 | . | CAISELSGGARNGYTF
TRBV5-4 | . | CASSPKSGSATYEQYF
TRBV28 | few | CASSFGGSNYEQYF
TRBV7-9 | . | CASSSRQEQFF
TRBV29-1 | . | CSTIRAGLSYNEQFF